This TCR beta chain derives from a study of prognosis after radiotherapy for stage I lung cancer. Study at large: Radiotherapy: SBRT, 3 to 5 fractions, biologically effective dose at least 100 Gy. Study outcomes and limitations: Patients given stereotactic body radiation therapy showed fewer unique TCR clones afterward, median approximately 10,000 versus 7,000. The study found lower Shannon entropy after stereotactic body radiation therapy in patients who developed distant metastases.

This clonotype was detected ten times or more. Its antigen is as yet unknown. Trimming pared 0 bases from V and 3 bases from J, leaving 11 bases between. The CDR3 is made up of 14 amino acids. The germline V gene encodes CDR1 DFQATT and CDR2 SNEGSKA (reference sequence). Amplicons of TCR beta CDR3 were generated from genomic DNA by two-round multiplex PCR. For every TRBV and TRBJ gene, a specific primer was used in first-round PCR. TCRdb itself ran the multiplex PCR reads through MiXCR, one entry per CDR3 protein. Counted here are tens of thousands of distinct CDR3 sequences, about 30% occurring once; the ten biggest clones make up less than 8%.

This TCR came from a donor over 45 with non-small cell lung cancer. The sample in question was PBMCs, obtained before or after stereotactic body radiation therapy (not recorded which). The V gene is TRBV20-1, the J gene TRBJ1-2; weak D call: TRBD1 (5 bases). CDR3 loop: CSAREGTRHYGYTF. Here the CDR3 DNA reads TGCAGTGCTAGAGAGGGGACCCGACACTATGGCTACACCTTC.